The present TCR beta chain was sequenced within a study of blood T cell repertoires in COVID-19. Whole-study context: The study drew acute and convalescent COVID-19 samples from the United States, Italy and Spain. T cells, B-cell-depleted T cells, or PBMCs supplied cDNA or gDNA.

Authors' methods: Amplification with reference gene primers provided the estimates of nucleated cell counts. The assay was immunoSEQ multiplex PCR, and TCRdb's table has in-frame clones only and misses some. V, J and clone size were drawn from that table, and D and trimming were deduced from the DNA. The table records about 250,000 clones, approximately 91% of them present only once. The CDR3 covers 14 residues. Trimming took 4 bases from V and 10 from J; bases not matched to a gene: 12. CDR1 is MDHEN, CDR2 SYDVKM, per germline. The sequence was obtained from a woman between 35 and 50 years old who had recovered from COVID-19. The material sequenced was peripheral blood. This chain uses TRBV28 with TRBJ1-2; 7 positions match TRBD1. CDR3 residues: CASSSGQAVKDYTF. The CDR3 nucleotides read TGTGCCAGCAGTTCCGGACAGGCAGTGAAGGACTACACCTTC.